This passage covers 12 T cell receptor beta chains from one sample sequenced in a study of tumor T cells in aggressive B-cell lymphoma. Sequencing used immunoSEQ multiplex PCR; TCRdb keeps in-frame clones, though not all of them. Of approximately 880 clones listed, about 80% are singletons. The sequencing input was tumor tissue. The receptors were gathered from an adult with diffuse large B cell lymphoma.

The rearrangement joins TRBV5-6 to TRBJ2-7; tentatively, D is TRBD2 (6 bases). CDR1 is SGHDT, CDR2 YYEEEE, per germline. The CDR3 runs to 15 residues. Trimming stripped 3 bases from V and 3 bases from J, with 16 bases between. CDR3 nucleotides: TGTGCCAGCAGCTCGATTGGGACTGGAGACTACGAGCAGTACTTC. Its translation: CASSSIGTGDYEQYF.

The V call is TRBV7-9, the J call TRBJ2-7; tentatively, D is TRBD2 (6 bases). The CDR3 consists of 13 residues. The V end lost 6 bases, the J end lost 0 bases, and 9 bases lay between the germline ends. Germline assignment: CDR1 SEHNR and CDR2 FQNEAQ (reference sequence). The CDR3 bases are TGTGCCAGCAGTCCGGGGGTCTCCTACGAGCAGTACTTC. This gives the protein CASSPGVSYEQYF.

The chain carries TRBV11-3 and TRBJ2-1; possible D gene TRBD1, 7 bases. This CDR3 comprises 15 residues. The ends were cut back, 1 base at V and 9 bases at J, with 16 bases in the middle. The germline V gene encodes CDR1 SGHNT and CDR2 YENEEA. The CDR3 protein is CASSLVTGTYSEQFF. The CDR3 DNA follows: TGTGCCAGCAGCTTAGTGACAGGGACTTATAGTGAGCAGTTCTTC.

The J gene is TRBJ2-7, the V gene TRBV5-1; TRBD1 might be the D (7 bases). Germline CDR1 reads SGHRS; CDR2 reads YFSETQ. The V gene lost 1 base and the J gene lost 5 bases, with 13 bases spanning the gap. There are 14 residues in the CDR3. The CDR3: CASSLSRGVNEQYF. The CDR3 DNA follows: TGCGCCAGCAGCTTGAGCAGGGGGGTCAACGAGCAGTACTTC.

The table lists this clone with a few counts. V usage is TRBV27 and J usage is TRBJ1-5; 7 bases match TRBD1. The V and J ends lost 0 bases and 7 bases, in that order; junction bases with no gene match: 3. The germline V gene has CDR1 MNHEY and CDR2 SMNVEV (reference sequence). CDR3 length: 14 amino acids. Written as DNA, the CDR3 is TGTGCCAGCAGTTTATCACCAGGGGGGCAGCCCCAGCATTTT. Translated: CASSLSPGGQPQHF.

V gene TRBV7-8 combines with J gene TRBJ1-2; 8 bases map to TRBD1. The trim removed 6 bases at V and 4 bases at J, leaving 4 bases unmatched. Germline values: CDR1 SGHVS, CDR2 FQNEAQ. The CDR3 runs to 13 residues. The CDR3: CASRLGTGYGYTF. CDR3 in DNA: TGTGCCAGCAGACTCGGGACAGGCTATGGCTACACCTTC.

Of note for this clone: The junction differs from germline at one of its ends, possibly a read error. This chain links TRBV7-3 with TRBJ2-2, with D maybe TRBD2 (5 bases). Per germline, CDR1 SGHTA and CDR2 FQGTGA. The CDR3 covers 15 residues. The CDR3 spells CASSPDDSPPGELFF. In nucleotides, the CDR3 is TGTGCCAGCAGCCCAGATGACTCTCCACCCGGGGAGTTGTTTTTT.

V is TRBV6-1 and J is TRBJ1-4; D gene uncertain. V lost 1 base to trimming and J lost 0 bases, with 6 bases between them. CDR1 and CDR2 from the germline V gene are MNHNS and SASEGT. The CDR3 contains 15 residues. The CDR3 DNA follows: TGTGCCAGCAGTGAAGTTTATGCAACTAATGAAAAACTGTTTTTT. This codes for CASSEVYATNEKLFF.

The chain is built from TRBV28 and TRBJ2-3; no clear D gene. The CDR3 is 14 amino acids. V was clipped by 5 bases and J by 0 bases, with 9 bases between them. CDR1 is MDHEN and CDR2 is SYDVKM in the germline V gene. The CDR3 region has the DNA TGTGCCAGCAGTCCAATAACTAGCACAGATACGCAGTATTTT. Protein product: CASSPITSTDTQYF.

The J gene is TRBJ2-1, the V gene TRBV4-1; D perhaps matches TRBD2 (5 bases). Germline CDR1 is MGHRA and CDR2 is YSYEKL. This CDR3 has 15 residues. Trimming removed 1 base from V and 2 bases from J, with 9 bases in between. The CDR3 DNA reads as TGCGCCAGCAGCCAAGCGAGCGGAACCTACAATGAGCAGTTCTTC. Translated, it gives CASSQASGTYNEQFF.

The chain uses TRBV19 and TRBJ2-7, with a tentative D call TRBD1 (5 bases). The CDR3 has 14 residues. V lost 7 bases to trimming and J lost 0 bases, with 13 bases between them. Germline V gene lookup returns CDR1 LNHDA and CDR2 SQIVND (reference sequence). The DNA for the CDR3 is TGTGCCAGTAACCCAACAGGTCTCTCCTACGAGCAGTACTTC. Translating gives CASNPTGLSYEQYF.

This chain connects TRBV7-2 to TRBJ2-3; no firm D call. The CDR3 length is 14 residues. CDR1 and CDR2 from the germline V gene are SGHTA and FQGNSA. V lost 0 bases to trimming and J lost 2 bases, with 6 bases between them. The CDR3 loop is CASSLALSTDTQYF. CDR3 bases: TGTGCCAGCAGCTTAGCCCTTTCCACAGATACGCAGTATTTT.